Below, 17 T cell receptor beta chains from the same sample are listed, as sequenced in a study of T-cell reconstitution after alpha-beta-depleted transplantation in children. As it was prepared, the TCRbeta library received unique molecular identifiers. TCRdb used MiXCR to reprocess the PCR reads, holding one entry per CDR3 protein. The data contain 98,000 or so distinct CDR3 sequences, 20% to 25% of them seen just once; the ten biggest clones take up 20% to 25%. The sample in question was PBMCs, obtained before TCRalphabeta/CD19-depleted stem cell transplant. These receptor sequences come from a boy between 2 and 10 years old with acute lymphoblastic leukemia, due to receive a stem cell transplant.

The V call is TRBV7-2, the J call TRBJ2-7; D is perhaps TRBD2 (5 bases). The CDR3 runs 15 residues. The V and J ends lost 6 bases and 2 bases respectively, with 17 bases between them. Germline V gene data show CDR1 as SGHTA and CDR2 as FQGNSA. The CDR3 coding sequence is TGTGCCAGCAGTCCTAGCTCCTCAGCGACCTACGAGCAGTACTTC. Its protein product is CASSPSSSATYEQYF. The entire variable domain, with the rest obtained from reference TRBV7-2 and TRBJ2-7, is as follows: GAGVSQSPSNKVTEKGKDVELRCDPISGHTALYWYRQSLGQGLEFLIYFQGNSAPDKSGLPSDRFSAERTGGSVSTLTIQRTQQEDSAVYLCASSPSSSATYEQYFGPGTRLTVT.

In this sample, this clonotype turned up many times. J is TRBJ2-3 and V is TRBV29-1; D is unclear. V was pared by 6 bases and J by 2 bases, with 9 bases between. Germline values: CDR1 SQVTM, CDR2 ANQGSEA. The CDR3 spans 12 residues. CDR3 nucleotide sequence: TGCAGCGTAGGGCAGAACACAGATACGCAGTATTTT. This codes for CSVGQNTDTQYF.

The V and J genes are TRBV20-1 and TRBJ2-1; D possibly corresponds to TRBD1 (7 bases). Germline V gene data show CDR1 as DFQATT and CDR2 as SNEGSKA (reference sequence). Between the trimmed V and J ends, which lost 4 bases and 8 bases, there was a span of 30 bases. This CDR3 is 18 amino acids long. In DNA form, the CDR3 reads TGCAGTGCTACTACAGGGGCGAGCGGAGGGGCCGGTTTTTATGAGCAGTTCTTC. It translates to CSATTGASGGAGFYEQFF.

This clonotype was recorded a few times. The chain combines TRBV10-3 with TRBJ1-3, with TRBD1 matching over 7 bases. The germline gives CDR1 ENHRY, CDR2 SYGVKD. This CDR3 has 15 amino acids. V was pared by 6 bases and J by 6 bases, with 11 bases of the junction left unmatched. CDR3 in amino acids: CAISPDRAEANTIYF. The CDR3 DNA sequence: TGTGCCATCAGCCCTGACAGGGCAGAAGCAAACACCATATATTTT.

This clonotype appeared a few times. The chain combines TRBV7-2 with TRBJ2-3; D perhaps matches TRBD1 (5 bases). CDR3 length: 14 amino acids. CDR1 is SGHTA and CDR2 is FQGNSA in the germline V gene. V gave up 5 bases and J gave up 2 bases, with 11 bases separating them. This chain's CDR3 is CASSPRQSTDTQYF. In nucleotides, the CDR3 is TGTGCCAGCAGCCCGAGACAGTCCACAGATACGCAGTATTTT.

This clonotype was counted between two and nine times. The chain has TRBV18 and TRBJ1-1, with D possibly TRBD1 on 5 matching bases. The CDR3 length is 14 residues. Germline CDR1 reads KGHSH; CDR2 reads LQKENI. V was clipped by 5 bases and J by 1 base, with 11 bases between them. The CDR3 region has the DNA TGTGCCAGCTCATTTTCCGGACAGAACACTGAAGCTTTCTTT. As protein: CASSFSGQNTEAFF.

By share, this clonotype counts as medium-sized. The chain links TRBV9 to TRBJ2-3; a possible D gene is TRBD2 (6 bases). The germline V gene encodes CDR1 SGDLS and CDR2 YYNGEE. Trimming cost V 2 bases and J 4 bases, with 14 bases left between them. This CDR3 is built from 15 residues. The CDR3 sequence is CASSVSGRGADTQYF. In DNA form, the CDR3 reads TGTGCCAGCAGCGTTAGCGGTAGGGGCGCAGATACGCAGTATTTT.

The V call is TRBV20-1, the J call TRBJ1-6; weak D call: TRBD1 (5 bases). The CDR3 totals 14 residues. Trimming pared 8 bases from V and 6 bases from J, leaving 17 bases between. CDR1 is DFQATT, CDR2 SNEGSKA, per germline (reference sequence). DNA of the CDR3: TGCAGTCCTCCCACGGGGGACCCTAATTCACCCCTCCACTTT. This encodes CSPPTGDPNSPLHF.

This clonotype appeared a few times. The V and J genes are TRBV20-1 and TRBJ1-5, with D uncertain. CDR1 is DFQATT and CDR2 is SNEGSKA in the germline V gene (reference sequence). The CDR3 covers 13 residues. Trimming shortened V by 6 bases and J by 6 bases, and 15 bases separated the two germline ends. The CDR3 is CSARLTRGQPQHF. CDR3 DNA sequence: TGCAGTGCGAGACTAACTCGCGGTCAGCCCCAGCATTTT.

The V and J genes are TRBV19 and TRBJ2-5; 9 positions agree with TRBD2. The CDR3 spans 14 residues. CDR1 is LNHDA, CDR2 SQIVND, per germline (reference sequence). J lost 5 bases, V lost 5 bases, and 6 bases had no gene match. The CDR3 DNA reads as TGTGCCAGTAGTCCGCTAGCGGGAAGGGAGACCCAGTACTTC. It is translated as CASSPLAGRETQYF.

The chain has TRBV12-3 or TRBV12-4 and TRBJ2-5; D is perhaps TRBD1 or TRBD2 (5 bases each). Trimming left V 6 bases short and J 0 bases short, with 8 bases between. The CDR3 covers 13 residues. The CDR3 coding sequence is TGTGCCAGCAGCGTGGGGGACCAAGAGACCCAGTACTTC. Amino acid sequence: CASSVGDQETQYF.

The chain joins TRBV20-1 to TRBJ2-1, with 9 bases that match TRBD2. Germline V lookup: CDR1 DFQATT, CDR2 SNEGSKA (reference sequence). V lost 0 bases, J lost 2 bases, and 8 bases stayed unmatched. This CDR3 has 17 residues. This CDR3 is CSARDRRREGTYNEQFF. CDR3 DNA: TGCAGTGCTAGAGATAGAAGGCGGGAGGGAACCTACAATGAGCAGTTCTTC.

The genes are TRBV5-6 and TRBJ1-2; 8 bases line up with TRBD1. V was pared by 4 bases and J by 4 bases, with 3 bases of the junction left unmatched. CDR3 length: 13 amino acids. Germline V lookup: CDR1 SGHDT, CDR2 YYEEEE. CDR3 sequence (DNA): TGTGCCAGCAGCCGACAGGGGAGCTATGGCTACACCTTC. Protein: CASSRQGSYGYTF.

This clonotype was detected a few times. The chain is built from TRBV29-1 and TRBJ1-5; 9 bases are a match to TRBD1. The CDR3 contains 15 residues. CDR1 and CDR2 from the germline V gene are SQVTM and ANQGSEA. With V trimmed by 6 bases and J by 3 bases, 9 bases remained unmatched. CDR3 DNA sequence: TGCAGCGTAGTTACAGGGGGCGCGAACAATCAGCCCCAGCATTTT. Translating gives CSVVTGGANNQPQHF. Filled out from reference TRBV29-1 and TRBJ1-5, the complete variable domain reads SAVISQKPSRDICQRGTSLTIQCQVDSQVTMMFWYRQQPGQSLTLIATANQGSEATYESGFVIDKFPISRPNLTFSTLTVSNMSPEDSSIYLCSVVTGGANNQPQHFGDGTRLSIL.

This clonotype ranks as medium-sized. The genes are TRBV7-2 and TRBJ2-5, with TRBD1 identical over 7 bases. This CDR3 has 13 amino acids. The V gene's germline CDR1 is SGHTA and CDR2 FQGNSA. The J segment lost 5 bases and the V segment lost 1 base, leaving 1 base of the junction unmatched. CDR3 amino acids: CASSLEQGETQYF. The CDR3 coding sequence is TGTGCCAGCAGCTTAGAACAGGGGGAGACCCAGTACTTC.

In its sample, this clonotype is medium-sized. The V call is TRBV5-1, the J call TRBJ2-3; 7 bases align to TRBD2. The CDR3 length is 14 residues. Germline assignment: CDR1 SGHRS and CDR2 YFSETQ. V was clipped by 4 bases and J by 6 bases; unmatched bases: 8. Here the CDR3 DNA reads TGCGCCAGCAGCCTGGGGGGGGTTGTGGATACGCAGTATTTT. Its translation: CASSLGGVVDTQYF.

The rearrangement joins TRBV7-8 to TRBJ1-2; the D gene is possibly TRBD1 (6 bases). The V gene lost 0 bases and the J gene lost 6 bases, with 17 bases spanning the gap. The CDR3 runs 16 residues. Germline V gene lookup returns CDR1 SGHVS and CDR2 FQNEAQ. CDR3 region: CASSLALLLGGNGYTF. Written as DNA, the CDR3 is TGTGCCAGCAGCTTAGCCCTACTTCTAGGGGGGAATGGCTACACCTTC. Variable domain in full (rest from reference TRBV7-8 and TRBJ1-2): GAGVSQSPRYKVAKRGQDVALRCDPISGHVSLFWYQQALGQGPEFLTYFQNEAQLDKSGLPSDRFFAERPEGSVSTLKIQRTQQEDSAVYLCASSLALLLGGNGYTFGSGTRLTVV.